This entry describes one T cell receptor (beta chain). The target antigen is unknown. Its ends do not fully match the called genes, so a read error is possible. The identical CDR3 is also encoded by other nucleotide sequences in the sample. Regarding treatment: oral pan-JAK inhibitor, 5-10 mg twice daily. The sample originates from a study of CD8+ T cells in alopecia areata. CDR3 size: 16 residues. Germline values: CDR1 GTSNPN, CDR2 SVGIG (reference sequence). Study-level findings and limits: With tofacitinib ongoing, many expanded lesional clones persisted in both scalp and blood. Scalp samples also contribute reads from the resident alphabeta T cells found in normal skin.

The authors extracted RNA and reverse transcribed it into cDNA as the sequencing template. Assay used: immunoSEQ multiplex PCR; TCRdb lists only in-frame clones, some missing. Of around 190,000 clones listed, 45% to 75% are singletons. The V and J genes are TRBV30 and TRBJ2-4, with D uncertain. This receptor was obtained from a human donor with alopecia areata. The sample was CD4+ T cells sorted from blood, taken at week 4, from a patient treated with tofacitinib. This CDR3 is CAWSDPSGEVKNIQYF. As DNA, the CDR3 is TGTGCCTGGAGTGATCCTTCGGGTGAGGTCAAAAACATCCAGTACTTC. Looking up the rest from reference TRBV30 and TRBJ2-4 gives the full variable domain: SQTIHQWPATLVQPVGSPLSLECTVEGTSNPNLYWYRQAAGRGLQLLFYSVGIGQISSEVPQNLSASRPQDRQFILSSKKLLLSDSGFYLCAWSDPSGEVKNIQYFGAGTRLSVL.